The TCR beta chain described here comes from a study of shared T cell receptors in the human thymus. Trimming pared 3 bases from V and 2 bases from J, leaving 7 bases between. The germline CDR1 and CDR2 sequences are SGHAT and FQNNGV. CDR3 length: 14 residues. TCRdb's copy holds only in-frame clones and misses some; the assay was immunoSEQ multiplex PCR. The profile shows hundreds of thousands of clones, approximately 89% of them singletons. The same data also went into a second study, on human thymus T cells.

The receptor was derived from a boy less than two years old with a congenital heart defect. The chain couples TRBV11-2 to TRBJ2-2, with D tentatively TRBD1 (5 bases). The sample taken for sequencing was thymocytes. As DNA, the CDR3 is TGTGCCAGCAGCTTCCAGGGAAACACCGGGGAGCTGTTTTTT. Translated, it gives CASSFQGNTGELFF.